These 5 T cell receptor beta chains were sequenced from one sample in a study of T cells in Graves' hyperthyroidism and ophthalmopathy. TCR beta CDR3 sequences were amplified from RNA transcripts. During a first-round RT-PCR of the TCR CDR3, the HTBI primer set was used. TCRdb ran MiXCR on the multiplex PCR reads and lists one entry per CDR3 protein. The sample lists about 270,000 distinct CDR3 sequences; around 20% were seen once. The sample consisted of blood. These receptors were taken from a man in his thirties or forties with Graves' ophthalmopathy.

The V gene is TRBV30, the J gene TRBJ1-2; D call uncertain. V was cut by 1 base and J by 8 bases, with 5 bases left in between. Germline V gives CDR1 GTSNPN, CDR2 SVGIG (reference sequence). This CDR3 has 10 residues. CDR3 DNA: TGTGCCTGGAGTGGAGGAGGCTACACCTTC. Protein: CAWSGGGYTF.

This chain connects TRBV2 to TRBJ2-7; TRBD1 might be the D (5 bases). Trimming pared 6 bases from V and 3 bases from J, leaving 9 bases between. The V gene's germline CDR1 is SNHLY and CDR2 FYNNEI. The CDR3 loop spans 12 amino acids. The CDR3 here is CASRYRIYEQYF. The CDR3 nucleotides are TGTGCCAGCAGATACAGGATCTACGAGCAGTACTTC. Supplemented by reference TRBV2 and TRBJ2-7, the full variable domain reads EPEVTQTPSHQVTQMGQEVILRCVPISNHLYFYWYRQILGQKVEFLVSFYNNEISEKSEIFDDQFSVERPDGSNFTLKIRSTKLEDSAMYFCASRYRIYEQYFGPGTRLTVT.

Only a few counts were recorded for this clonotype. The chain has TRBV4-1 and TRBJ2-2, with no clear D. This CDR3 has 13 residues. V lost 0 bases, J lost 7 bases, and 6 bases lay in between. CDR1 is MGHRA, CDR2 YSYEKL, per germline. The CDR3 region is CASSQDRVGELFF. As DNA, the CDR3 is TGCGCCAGCAGCCAAGATCGGGTCGGGGAGCTGTTTTTT.

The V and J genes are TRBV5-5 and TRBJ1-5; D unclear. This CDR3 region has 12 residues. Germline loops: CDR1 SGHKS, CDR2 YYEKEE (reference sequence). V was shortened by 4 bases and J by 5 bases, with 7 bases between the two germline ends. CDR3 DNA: TGTGCCAGCAGCCTCCCCGATCAGCCCCAGCATTTT. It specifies CASSLPDQPQHF.

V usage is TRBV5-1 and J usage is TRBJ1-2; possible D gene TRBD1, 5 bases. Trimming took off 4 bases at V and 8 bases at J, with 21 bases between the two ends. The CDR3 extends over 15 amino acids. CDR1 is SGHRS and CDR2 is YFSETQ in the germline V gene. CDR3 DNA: TGCGCCAGCAGCCCAAATGCCGGCGCAGGGATGGGCTACACCTTC. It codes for CASSPNAGAGMGYTF.